The 27 T cell receptor beta chains given below trace back to one sample, sequenced in a study of cytomegalovirus exposure and HLA in healthy donors. PCR was performed using 60 Vbeta and 13 Jbeta primers. The assay was immunoSEQ multiplex PCR, and TCRdb's table has in-frame clones only and misses some. The table includes 75,000 to 95,000 clones, 85% to 90% detected once. Material: PBMCs. The receptors were sampled from a young man in good health and CMV-seronegative.

The chain has TRBV9 and TRBJ1-4, with a tentative D call TRBD1 (6 bases). The CDR3 runs to 16 residues. CDR1 is SGDLS and CDR2 is YYNGEE in the germline V gene. V lost 4 bases to trimming and J lost 3 bases, with 16 bases between them. CDR3 sequence: CASSTTQGIANEKLFF. The CDR3 bases are TGTGCCAGCAGCACAACCCAGGGGATTGCTAATGAAAAACTGTTTTTT.

This clone was observed once. J is TRBJ2-7 and V is TRBV5-4; 12 bases map to TRBD2. Germline trimming cut 2 bases from V and 2 bases from J; bases unmatched to any gene: 8. The germline V gene has CDR1 SGHNT and CDR2 YYREEE (reference sequence). This CDR3 comprises 17 residues. CDR3 DNA: TGTGCCAGCAGCTTTGGACTAGCGGGAAGAGCGACCTACGAGCAGTACTTC. Encoded protein: CASSFGLAGRATYEQYF.

The chain is built from TRBV7-3 and TRBJ2-1; D may be TRBD2 (5 bases). The ends were cut back, 1 base at V and 6 bases at J, with 16 bases in the middle. Per the germline V gene, CDR1 is SGHTA and CDR2 is FQGTGA. The CDR3 is 16 residues long. The CDR3 sequence is CASSLRGSGSRNEQFF. CDR3 DNA sequence: TGTGCCAGCAGCTTAAGAGGCAGCGGAAGCCGCAATGAGCAGTTCTTC. The variable domain in full, completed from reference TRBV7-3 and TRBJ2-1, reads GAGVSQTPSNKVTEKGKYVELRCDPISGHTALYWYRQSLGQGPEFLIYFQGTGAADDSGLPNDRFFAVRPEGSVSTLKIQRTERGDSAVYLCASSLRGSGSRNEQFFGPGTRLTVL.

In this sample, this clone turned up once. The chain carries TRBV7-9 and TRBJ2-2, with D maybe TRBD2 (5 bases). The V end lost 5 bases, the J end lost 0 bases, and 10 bases lay between the germline ends. Germline V lookup: CDR1 SEHNR, CDR2 FQNEAQ (reference sequence). The CDR3 sequence is 15 residues long. This CDR3 is CASSPSGSNTGELFF. The CDR3 DNA is TGTGCCAGCAGCCCCTCGGGGTCGAACACCGGGGAGCTGTTTTTT.

The V call is TRBV10-3, the J call TRBJ2-1, with TRBD2 matching 8 bases. The J segment lost 8 bases and the V segment lost 1 base, leaving 13 bases of the junction unmatched. This CDR3 comprises 17 residues. Germline V gives CDR1 ENHRY, CDR2 SYGVKD. The CDR3, as DNA: TGTGCCATCAGTGAGTTAGGACTAGCTGGTTTTAAGGATGAGCAGTTCTTC. Its translation is CAISELGLAGFKDEQFF.

The CDR3 DNA is TGTGCCAGCAGCTTGGACAGGGCTAACTATGGCTACACCTTC. Its translation: CASSLDRANYGYTF. The rearrangement uses TRBV7-2 and TRBJ1-2, with TRBD1 identical over 8 bases. The V gene end was trimmed by 3 bases and the J gene end by 0 bases; junction bases not matched to a gene: 0. Germline V lookup: CDR1 SGHTA, CDR2 FQGNSA. The CDR3 runs 14 residues.

V usage is TRBV28 and J usage is TRBJ1-5; D is unresolved. Trimming cost V 6 bases and J 0 bases, with 9 bases left between them. Germline assignment: CDR1 MDHEN and CDR2 SYDVKM. This CDR3 has 14 residues. CDR3: CASSYDNSNQPQHF. The CDR3 DNA reads as TGTGCCAGCAGCTACGACAATAGCAATCAGCCCCAGCATTTT. The whole variable domain, remainder taken from reference TRBV28 and TRBJ1-5, is DVKVTQSSRYLVKRTGEKVFLECVQDMDHENMFWYRQDPGLGLRLIYFSYDVKMKEKGDIPEGYSVSREKKERFSLILESASTNQTSMYLCASSYDNSNQPQHFGDGTRLSIL.

The J gene is TRBJ2-5, the V gene TRBV18; D is ambiguous. The assigned J gene may be wrong: the sequence end matches TRBJ2-7 better. This CDR3 is built from 14 residues. The germline gives CDR1 KGHSH, CDR2 LQKENI. The CDR3 loop is CASSPPGRTYEQYF. The CDR3 nucleotides are TGTGCCAGCTCACCCCCAGGCCGAACCTACGAGCAGTACTTC.

The chain employs TRBV7-9 and TRBJ2-7; D remains unclear. The CDR3 extends over 15 amino acids. V dropped 1 base and J dropped 1 base, with 11 bases sitting between them. Germline CDR1 SEHNR, CDR2 FQNEAQ (reference sequence). CDR3 DNA: TGTGCCAGCAGCTTAGATAGACATCGATCCTACGAGCAGTACTTC. Residues: CASSLDRHRSYEQYF.

This chain joins TRBV6-1 and TRBJ1-5; unclear D gene. Deletions cut 3 bases from V and 3 bases from J, with 15 bases between. From germline, CDR1 is MNHNS and CDR2 SASEGT. CDR3 length: 16 amino acids. CDR3 bases: TGTGCCAGCAGTGACCGGTTGGGAGGGATCAATCAGCCCCAGCATTTT. This codes for CASSDRLGGINQPQHF.

This rearrangement joins TRBV10-3 to TRBJ2-3, with D tentatively TRBD2 (5 bases). Germline assignment: CDR1 ENHRY and CDR2 SYGVKD. Trimming took 6 bases from V and 4 from J, leaving 5 bases between them. There are 11 residues in the CDR3. CDR3: CAIRRADTQYF. CDR3 nucleotide sequence: TGTGCCATCAGGAGGGCAGATACGCAGTATTTT.

The V call is TRBV5-6, the J call TRBJ2-1, with a possible D match to TRBD2 (5 bases). V lost 0 bases, J lost 4 bases, and 11 bases lay in between. The CDR3 runs 15 residues. The V gene's germline CDR1 is SGHDT and CDR2 YYEEEE. The CDR3 nucleotides are TGTGCCAGCAGCTTGGAAGCGGCTCCTTACAATGAGCAGTTCTTC. It yields the protein CASSLEAAPYNEQFF.

The chain employs TRBV28 and TRBJ1-2, with a possible D match to TRBD1 (5 bases). Germline assignment: CDR1 MDHEN and CDR2 SYDVKM. This CDR3 has 13 residues. Trimming pared 5 bases from V and 12 bases from J, leaving 19 bases between. The CDR3 bases are TGTGCCAGCAGTGTATTTCGGGGCGGGGGAAACACCTTC. Translating it yields CASSVFRGGGNTF.

This chain uses TRBV4-2 with TRBJ1-6; 8 bases are shared with TRBD1. The CDR3 runs 17 residues. Trimming took 2 bases from V and 9 from J; bases not matched to a gene: 12. Germline V gene sequence: CDR1 LGHNA, CDR2 YNFKEQ. CDR3 residues: CASSQRQGPGGGSPLHF. Written as DNA, the CDR3 is TGTGCCAGCAGCCAAAGACAGGGGCCAGGGGGTGGTTCACCCCTCCACTTT.

The chain couples TRBV11-2 to TRBJ2-7; TRBD2 matches 10 bases. V shed 5 bases and J 2 bases; nucleotides not matched to a gene: 9. Germline V gene lookup returns CDR1 SGHAT and CDR2 FQNNGV. The CDR3 length is 16 residues. The CDR3 here is CASSPSGAGGPYEQYF. CDR3 nucleotide sequence: TGTGCCAGCAGCCCCAGTGGAGCGGGAGGGCCCTACGAGCAGTACTTC. The entire variable domain, with the rest obtained from reference TRBV11-2 and TRBJ2-7, is as follows: EAGVAQSPRYKIIEKRQSVAFWCNPISGHATLYWYQQILGQGPKLLIQFQNNGVVDDSQLPKDRFSAERLKGVDSTLKIQPAKLEDSAVYLCASSPSGAGGPYEQYFGPGTRLTVT.

This clone was seen a single time. This chain links TRBV5-8 with TRBJ1-3; D possibly corresponds to TRBD1 (5 bases). Trimming took 3 bases from V and 3 from J, leaving 10 bases between them. Looked up from germline, CDR1 is SGHTS and CDR2 is YDEGEE. The CDR3 consists of 14 residues. The DNA of the CDR3 is TGTGCCAGCAGCTATCAGGGCTTTGGAAACACCATATATTTT. This gives the protein CASSYQGFGNTIYF.

Of note for this clone: The junction differs from germline at one of its ends, possibly a read error. The V gene is TRBV7-9, the J gene TRBJ1-2, with D perhaps TRBD1 (5 bases). This CDR3 is built from 14 residues. Germline CDR1 is SEHNR and CDR2 is FQNEAQ (reference sequence). The CDR3 spells CSSSSGGLQYGYTF. The CDR3 coding sequence is TGTTCCAGCAGCTCGGGGGGTCTTCAGTATGGCTACACCTTC.

V gene TRBV9 combines with J gene TRBJ2-1, with D maybe TRBD1 (5 bases). Trimming shortened V by 3 bases and J by 2 bases, and 12 bases separated the two germline ends. The germline CDR1 and CDR2 sequences are SGDLS and YYNGEE. The CDR3 runs 15 residues. Here the CDR3 DNA reads TGTGCCAGCAGCGCGCTTGACAGCCCCTACAATGAGCAGTTCTTC. Its protein is CASSALDSPYNEQFF.

The chain carries TRBV6-4 and TRBJ2-1; 11 bases line up with TRBD2. The CDR3 length is 13 residues. The J segment lost 9 bases and the V segment lost 4 bases, leaving 2 bases of the junction unmatched. Germline V gene sequence: CDR1 MRHNA, CDR2 SNTAGT. CDR3 in DNA: TGTGCCAGCAGTGTTCTAGCGGGAGGTGAGCAGTTCTTC. It encodes CASSVLAGGEQFF.

The rearrangement links TRBV20-1 to TRBJ2-7, with D perhaps TRBD2 (6 bases). CDR3 length equals 10 residues. Trimming took off 5 bases at V and 13 bases at J, with 15 bases between the two ends. The V gene's germline CDR1 is DFQATT and CDR2 SNEGSKA (reference sequence). CDR3 sequence (DNA): TGCAGTGCTCACCGGGACTCTACCTACTTC. It codes for CSAHRDSTYF.

The V call is TRBV27, the J call TRBJ1-1; D possibly corresponds to TRBD1 (5 bases). The CDR3 totals 13 residues. Looked up from germline, CDR1 is MNHEY and CDR2 is SMNVEV (reference sequence). V lost 6 bases to trimming and J lost 1 base, with 9 bases between them. The CDR3 here is CASRYQGNTEAFF. For the CDR3, the DNA is TGTGCCAGCAGATATCAGGGGAACACTGAAGCTTTCTTT.

The J gene is TRBJ2-7, the V gene TRBV7-3; 13 nucleotides line up with TRBD2. Trimming removed 5 bases from V and 7 bases from J; junction bases left unmatched: 11. Looked up from germline, CDR1 is SGHTA and CDR2 is FQGTGA. The CDR3 sequence is 16 residues long. The CDR3 here is CASSPQLAGGFGEQYF. The CDR3 nucleotides are TGTGCCAGCAGCCCCCAACTAGCGGGAGGGTTTGGGGAGCAGTACTTC.

The count of this clone is one. The J gene is TRBJ2-1, the V gene TRBV6-6, with 10 bases identical to TRBD2. The germline V gene has CDR1 MNHNY and CDR2 SVGAGI (reference sequence). V trimming: 6 bases; J trimming: 7 bases; junction bases outside the gene matches: 9. The CDR3 totals 15 residues. CDR3 sequence: CASSLLAGRSNEQFF. The CDR3 DNA sequence: TGTGCCAGCAGCCTACTAGCGGGAAGGTCAAATGAGCAGTTCTTC.

Turning to this clone: At one end, the junction sequence differs from germline, possibly due to a read error. The same CDR3 can be traced to other DNA sequences in this sample. This sequence joins TRBV28 and TRBJ1-1, with 10 bases aligning to TRBD1. The CDR3 runs 14 residues. Germline lookup yields CDR1 MDHEN and CDR2 SYDVKM. CDR3 amino acids: CASSWTGGIPRLSF. As DNA, the CDR3 is TGTGCCAGCAGTTGGACAGGGGGAATCCCCCGCCTCTCTTTT.

The rearrangement joins TRBV18 to TRBJ2-5; D might be TRBD1 (6 bases). Looked up from germline, CDR1 is KGHSH and CDR2 is LQKENI. CDR3 length equals 18 residues. Trimming cost V 4 bases and J 1 base, with 22 bases left between them. CDR3 bases: TGTGCCAGCTCACGCCCCTACTATGAAATACAGGGCCAAGAGACCCAGTACTTC. As protein: CASSRPYYEIQGQETQYF.

This clone was seen a few times. V gene TRBV2 combines with J gene TRBJ2-1, with a possible D match to TRBD1 (5 bases). The CDR3 has 13 residues. Deletions cut 7 bases from V and 10 bases from J, with 17 bases between. Germline loops: CDR1 SNHLY, CDR2 FYNNEI. The CDR3 spells CASILDPGQEQFF. The CDR3, as DNA: TGTGCCAGCATTCTAGACCCAGGGCAAGAGCAGTTCTTC.

This sequence joins TRBV5-6 and TRBJ1-2, with D possibly matching TRBD1 (6 bases). V lost 1 base and J lost 4, with 14 bases in between. Germline V gene data show CDR1 as SGHDT and CDR2 as YYEEEE. This CDR3 comprises 15 residues. DNA of the CDR3: TGTGCCAGCAGCTTGCTGGGGGCGAATGCCTATGGCTACACCTTC. Translated: CASSLLGANAYGYTF.